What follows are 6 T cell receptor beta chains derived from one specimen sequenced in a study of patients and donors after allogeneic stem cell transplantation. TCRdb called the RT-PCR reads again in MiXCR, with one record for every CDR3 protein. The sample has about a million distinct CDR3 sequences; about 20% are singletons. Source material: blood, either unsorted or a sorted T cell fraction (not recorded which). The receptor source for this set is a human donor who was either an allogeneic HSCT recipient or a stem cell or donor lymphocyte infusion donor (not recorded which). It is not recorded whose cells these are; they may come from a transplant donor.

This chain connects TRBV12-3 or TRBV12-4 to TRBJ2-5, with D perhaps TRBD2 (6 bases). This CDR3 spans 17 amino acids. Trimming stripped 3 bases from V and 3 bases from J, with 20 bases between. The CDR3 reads CASSLWRWRAGEETQYF. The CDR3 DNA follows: TGTGCCAGCAGTTTGTGGCGTTGGAGGGCTGGAGAAGAGACCCAGTACTTC.

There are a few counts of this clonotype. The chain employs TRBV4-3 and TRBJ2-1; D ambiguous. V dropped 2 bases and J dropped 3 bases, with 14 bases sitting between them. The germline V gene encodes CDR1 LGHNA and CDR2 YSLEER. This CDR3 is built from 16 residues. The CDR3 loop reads CASSQTSLAIYNEQFF. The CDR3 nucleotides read TGCGCCAGCAGCCAAACCAGTTTGGCCATCTACAATGAGCAGTTCTTC.

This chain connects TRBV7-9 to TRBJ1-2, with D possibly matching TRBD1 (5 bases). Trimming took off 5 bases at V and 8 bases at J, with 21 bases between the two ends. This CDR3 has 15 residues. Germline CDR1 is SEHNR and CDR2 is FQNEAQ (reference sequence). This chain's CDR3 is CASSTHPAQGGGYTF. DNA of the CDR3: TGTGCCAGCAGCACACACCCTGCGCAGGGTGGAGGCTACACCTTC.

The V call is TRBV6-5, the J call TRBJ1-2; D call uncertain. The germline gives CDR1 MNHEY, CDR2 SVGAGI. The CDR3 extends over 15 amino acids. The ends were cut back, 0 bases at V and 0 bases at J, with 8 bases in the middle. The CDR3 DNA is TGTGCCAGCAGTTACTCCGGAGGTTCTAACTATGGCTACACCTTC. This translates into CASSYSGGSNYGYTF.

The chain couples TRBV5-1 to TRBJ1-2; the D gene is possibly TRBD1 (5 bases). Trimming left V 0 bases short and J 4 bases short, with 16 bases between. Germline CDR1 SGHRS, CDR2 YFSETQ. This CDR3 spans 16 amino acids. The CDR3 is CASSLEGQGNGYGYTF. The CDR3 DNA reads TGCGCCAGCAGCTTGGAGGGCCAGGGCAACGGCTATGGCTACACCTTC.

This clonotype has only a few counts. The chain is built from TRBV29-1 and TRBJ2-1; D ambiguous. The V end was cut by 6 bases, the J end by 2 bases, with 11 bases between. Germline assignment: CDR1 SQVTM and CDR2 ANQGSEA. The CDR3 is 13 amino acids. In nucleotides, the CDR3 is TGCAGCGTAGGCCTCTTGGCCTACAATGAGCAGTTCTTC. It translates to CSVGLLAYNEQFF.